The present TCR beta chain was sequenced within a study of blood T cell repertoires in COVID-19. About the research overall: COVID-19 samples from acute and convalescent phases originated in the United States, Italy and Spain.

This clone was counted a few times. The authors' processing: Amplified reference gene primers provided the basis for estimating nucleated cell counts. Assay: immunoSEQ multiplex PCR; the TCRdb copy retains only in-frame clones and omits some. The D gene and trimming were derived from the DNA, and the V and J assignments and clone size from that table. The sample lists 390,000 or so clones; more than 70% were seen once. This CDR3 contains 15 residues. The germline gives CDR1 SEHNR, CDR2 FQNEAQ (reference sequence). The J segment lost 13 bases and the V segment lost 1 base, leaving 10 bases of the junction unmatched.

J is TRBJ2-6 and V is TRBV7-9, with 7 positions matching TRBD1. This sequence originates from a woman aged 25 to 39 with COVID-19, enrolled during active disease. Sequences were obtained from peripheral blood. In DNA form, the CDR3 reads TGTGCCAGCAGCTTAGGGGCCCGGGACAGCGCTGTCCTGACTTTC. This codes for CASSLGARDSAVLTF.